A single sample gave rise to the 26 T cell receptor beta chains below, sequenced in a study of blood T cell repertoires in COVID-19. The repertoire was sequenced with immunoSEQ multiplex PCR; TCRdb's copy has only in-frame clones and lacks some. Of about 220,000 clones listed, about 79% are singletons. Material: PBMCs or T cells enriched from blood (not recorded which). Every receptor here comes from a woman in her sixties or seventies who had recovered from COVID-19.

CDR3 sequence: CASSLFPQGANEQFF. CDR3 nucleotides: TGTGCCAGCAGCCTCTTCCCACAGGGGGCAAATGAGCAGTTCTTC. J is TRBJ2-1 and V is TRBV7-9; TRBD1 matches at 9 bases. CDR1 and CDR2 from the germline V gene are SEHNR and FQNEAQ (reference sequence). V shed 5 bases, J shed 7 bases, and the junction held 9 bases outside the gene matches. The CDR3 length is 15 residues. Full variable domain (remainder filled in from reference TRBV7-9 and TRBJ2-1): DTGVSQNPRHKITKRGQNVTFRCDPISEHNRLYWYRQTLGQGPEFLTYFQNEAQLEKSRLLSDRFSAERPKGSFSTLEIQRTEQGDSAMYLCASSLFPQGANEQFFGPGTRLTVL.

The rearrangement links TRBV9 to TRBJ2-2, with 8 bases lining up with TRBD2. The CDR3 sequence is 16 residues long. With 0 bases clipped from V and 7 bases from J, the junction kept 8 bases outside the gene matches. From germline, CDR1 is SGDLS and CDR2 YYNGEE. CDR3 bases: TGTGCCAGCAGCGTAGCTTACGGGGGGGCCGGCGGGGAGCTGTTTTTT. Amino acid sequence: CASSVAYGGAGGELFF. Using reference TRBV9 and TRBJ2-2 for the parts outside the CDR3, the full variable domain is DSGVTQTPKHLITATGQRVTLRCSPRSGDLSVYWYQQSLDQGLQFLIQYYNGEERAKGNILERFSAQQFPDLHSELNLSSLELGDSALYFCASSVAYGGAGGELFFGEGSRLTVL.

The chain couples TRBV16 to TRBJ2-3, with 7 bases identical to TRBD1. After removal of 4 bases from V and 5 bases from J, the junction contained 9 bases not matched to a gene. The CDR3 runs to 15 residues. CDR1 is KGHSY, CDR2 FQNENV, per germline. Written as DNA, the CDR3 is TGTGCCAGCAGCCCGGTCGAAGGGGGCATAGATACGCAGTATTTT. It yields the protein CASSPVEGGIDTQYF.

This chain connects TRBV19 to TRBJ1-1; 10 bases are shared with TRBD1. Losses at the gene ends were 7 bases for V and 3 bases for J; bases not matched to a gene: 14. This CDR3 is 17 amino acids long. The germline gives CDR1 LNHDA, CDR2 SQIVND (reference sequence). CDR3 coding DNA: TGTGCCAGTACCCGGGACAGGGGATTACGTTTTCACACTGAAGCTTTCTTT. This encodes CASTRDRGLRFHTEAFF.

This clone has a single count. The CDR3 DNA reads as TGTGCCAGCAGCCAGACAGGGCAACCCACAGATACGCAGTATTTT. It specifies CASSQTGQPTDTQYF. The chain joins TRBV9 to TRBJ2-3, with 7 bases fitting TRBD1. The V gene end was trimmed by 4 bases and the J gene end by 2 bases; junction bases not matched to a gene: 7. Germline V CDR1 and CDR2: SGDLS, YYNGEE. The CDR3 runs 15 residues.

The genes are TRBV6-5 and TRBJ2-5; 9 nucleotides align to TRBD1. Germline CDR1 MNHEY, CDR2 SVGAGI. The CDR3 consists of 15 residues. V lost 6 bases, J lost 4 bases, and 9 bases stayed unmatched. In DNA, the CDR3 is TGTGCCAGCAGAAGATCAGGGACAGGGCGAGAGACCCAGTACTTC. It translates to CASRRSGTGRETQYF.

The V call is TRBV3-1 (or the pseudogene TRBV3-2), the J call TRBJ2-5; D gene ambiguous. This CDR3 comprises 13 residues. Between the trimmed V and J ends, which lost 1 base and 6 bases, there was a span of 9 bases. The V gene's germline CDR1 is LGHDT and CDR2 YNNKEL (reference sequence). The CDR3 DNA follows: TGTGCCAGCAGCCAAGCCTCAGGAAAGACCCAGTACTTC. Residues: CASSQASGKTQYF.

V gene TRBV19 combines with J gene TRBJ1-1, with a possible D match to TRBD1 (6 bases). The V and J ends lost 4 bases and 4 bases respectively, with 22 bases between them. CDR1 is LNHDA, CDR2 SQIVND, per germline (reference sequence). The CDR3 loop spans 17 amino acids. CDR3 nucleotides: TGTGCCAGTAGTAACAGGGATGGACCCCCTTTGGGCACTGAAGCTTTCTTT. Its translation: CASSNRDGPPLGTEAFF.

The rearrangement links TRBV7-8 to TRBJ2-1; D is uncertain. Germline V gives CDR1 SGHVS, CDR2 FQNEAQ. This CDR3 is 16 amino acids long. Trimming shortened V by 2 bases and J by 2 bases, and 13 bases separated the two germline ends. For the CDR3, the DNA is TGTGCCAGCAGCTTAACCGCCAGGAATGCCTACAATGAGCAGTTCTTC. Its protein product is CASSLTARNAYNEQFF.

The chain has TRBV4-1 and TRBJ1-1; no reliable D call. V lost 0 bases and J 10 bases, leaving 18 bases between the germline ends. From germline, CDR1 is MGHRA and CDR2 YSYEKL. The CDR3 extends over 15 amino acids. CDR3 protein: CASSQDHGEGRRAFF. CDR3 DNA: TGCGCCAGCAGCCAAGATCACGGGGAGGGAAGGAGAGCTTTCTTT.

This clone was detected only once. The chain links TRBV30 to TRBJ2-3, with D hard to call. CDR1 GTSNPN and CDR2 SVGIG come from the germline V gene (reference sequence). Trimming took 2 bases from V and 2 from J, leaving 8 bases between them. CDR3 size: 13 residues. For the CDR3, the DNA is TGTGCCTGGAGTTTTACTAACACAGATACGCAGTATTTT. It encodes CAWSFTNTDTQYF.

J is TRBJ2-3 and V is TRBV5-5; maybe TRBD2 (5 bases). The length of the CDR3 is 13 residues. V was trimmed by 4 bases and J by 4 bases, leaving 10 bases between them. CDR1 is SGHKS, CDR2 YYEKEE, per germline (reference sequence). The CDR3 protein is CASSLTRADTQYF. CDR3 DNA: TGTGCCAGCAGCCTCACTAGGGCAGATACGCAGTATTTT.

This rearrangement joins TRBV9 to TRBJ2-5, with a weak D call TRBD1 (5 bases). The CDR3 is made up of 14 amino acids. Germline CDR1 is SGDLS and CDR2 is YYNGEE. V was clipped by 4 bases and J by 4 bases, with 14 bases between them. The CDR3 bases are TGTGCCAGCAGCCTTACAGGACAAGGAGAGACCCAGTACTTC. This sequence encodes CASSLTGQGETQYF. Full variable domain (remainder filled in from reference TRBV9 and TRBJ2-5): DSGVTQTPKHLITATGQRVTLRCSPRSGDLSVYWYQQSLDQGLQFLIQYYNGEERAKGNILERFSAQQFPDLHSELNLSSLELGDSALYFCASSLTGQGETQYFGPGTRLLVL.

The V and J genes are TRBV9 and TRBJ1-4; weak D call: TRBD1 (6 bases). Deletions cut 0 bases from V and 3 bases from J, with 9 bases between. The CDR3 runs 15 residues. CDR1 and CDR2 (germline): SGDLS, YYNGEE. The DNA of the CDR3 is TGTGCCAGCAGCGTAGGGGACACTTCTAATGAAAAACTGTTTTTT. Amino acid sequence: CASSVGDTSNEKLFF.

CDR3 sequence (DNA): TGTGCCAGCAGCTTAGCGGAGACCACAAGGGCTTTCTTT. Its translation is CASSLAETTRAFF. This chain joins TRBV11-1 and TRBJ1-1, with D unresolved. Between the trimmed V and J ends, which lost 0 bases and 11 bases, there was a span of 13 bases. The length of the CDR3 is 13 residues. Germline CDR1 SGHAT, CDR2 FQDESV (reference sequence). The whole variable domain, remainder taken from reference TRBV11-1 and TRBJ1-1, is EAEVAQSPRYKITEKSQAVAFWCDPISGHATLYWYRQILGQGPELLVQFQDESVVDDSQLPKDRFSAERLKGVDSTLKIQPAELGDSAMYLCASSLAETTRAFFGQGTRLTVV.

J is TRBJ2-3 and V is TRBV2, with 7 bases aligning to TRBD2. CDR1 SNHLY and CDR2 FYNNEI come from the germline V gene. This CDR3 region has 14 residues. V shed 7 bases and J 2 bases; nucleotides not matched to a gene: 6. The CDR3 is CASTKAGSTDTQYF. The DNA of the CDR3 is TGTGCCAGCACCAAAGCGGGATCCACAGATACGCAGTATTTT.

This sequence joins TRBV7-9 and TRBJ2-1; the D is unclear. The CDR3 totals 17 residues. Germline V gives CDR1 SEHNR, CDR2 FQNEAQ (reference sequence). V lost 5 bases, J lost 5 bases, and 22 bases lay in between. CDR3 region: CASSPLLKETKHNEQFF. The CDR3 DNA is TGTGCCAGCAGCCCGCTCTTAAAGGAGACGAAACACAATGAGCAGTTCTTC.

In this sample, this clone turned up once. The rearrangement joins TRBV3-1 (or the pseudogene TRBV3-2) to TRBJ1-5; unclear D gene. The germline CDR1 and CDR2 sequences are LGHDT and YNNKEL (reference sequence). This CDR3 contains 14 residues. Trimming took off 0 bases at V and 2 bases at J, with 5 bases between the two ends. CDR3 residues: CASSQDPGNQPQHF. The CDR3 coding sequence is TGTGCCAGCAGCCAAGATCCGGGCAATCAGCCCCAGCATTTT.

V and J are TRBV9 and TRBJ1-4; the D gene is possibly TRBD1 (6 bases). Trimming left V 4 bases short and J 5 bases short, with 18 bases between. CDR1 and CDR2 from the germline V gene are SGDLS and YYNGEE. This CDR3 region has 16 residues. CDR3: CASSSRGAGRNEKLFF. In nucleotides, the CDR3 is TGTGCCAGCAGCTCCCGGGGGGCAGGTCGAAATGAAAAACTGTTTTTT.

This clone was detected once. The chain is built from TRBV7-2 and TRBJ2-1; TRBD2 aligns across 12 bases. The germline CDR1 and CDR2 sequences are SGHTA and FQGNSA. J was trimmed by 9 bases and V by 7 bases; bases with no gene match: 7. The CDR3 is 14 amino acids. The CDR3 DNA reads as TGTGCCAGCATTCGACTAGCGGGGGCGGGTGAGCAGTTCTTC. It codes for CASIRLAGAGEQFF.

The gene calls are TRBV5-1 and TRBJ1-4; TRBD1 aligns across 9 bases. Germline trimming cut 4 bases from V and 8 bases from J; bases unmatched to any gene: 6. CDR3 size: 14 residues. Germline assignment: CDR1 SGHRS and CDR2 YFSETQ. CDR3 residues: CASSPGQGLEKLFF. The DNA of the CDR3 is TGCGCCAGCAGCCCGGGACAGGGTTTGGAAAAACTGTTTTTT. The variable domain in full, completed from reference TRBV5-1 and TRBJ1-4, reads KAGVTQTPRYLIKTRGQQVTLSCSPISGHRSVSWYQQTPGQGLQFLFEYFSETQRNKGNFPGRFSGRQFSNSRSEMNVSTLELGDSALYLCASSPGQGLEKLFFGSGTQLSVL.

In this sample, this clone turned up a few times. The chain is built from TRBV3-1 (or the pseudogene TRBV3-2) and TRBJ1-3; TRBD1 agrees at 7 bases. CDR3 size: 14 residues. Trimming cost V 7 bases and J 2 bases; bases outside gene matches: 5. The V gene's germline CDR1 is LGHDT and CDR2 YNNKEL (reference sequence). CDR3 DNA sequence: TGTGCCAGCACCCTAACAGGGGCTGGAAACACCATATATTTT. Residues: CASTLTGAGNTIYF.

The CDR3 DNA reads TGCAGCGTTGGGCAGGCTGCGGGAAACACCATATATTTT. It codes for CSVGQAAGNTIYF. V is TRBV29-1 and J is TRBJ1-3, with D hard to call. There are 13 residues in the CDR3. Per the germline V gene, CDR1 is SQVTM and CDR2 is ANQGSEA. V lost 4 bases to trimming and J lost 4 bases, with 11 bases between them. The whole variable domain, remainder taken from reference TRBV29-1 and TRBJ1-3, is SAVISQKPSRDICQRGTSLTIQCQVDSQVTMMFWYRQQPGQSLTLIATANQGSEATYESGFVIDKFPISRPNLTFSTLTVSNMSPEDSSIYLCSVGQAAGNTIYFGEGSWLTVV.

The chain carries TRBV18 and TRBJ1-4; the D is unclear. Germline V CDR1 and CDR2: KGHSH, LQKENI. The CDR3 has 15 residues. Trimming removed 0 bases from V and 8 bases from J, with 13 bases in between. In nucleotides, the CDR3 is TGTGCCAGCTCACCACCGGCCCAGATAGCGGAAAAACTGTTTTTT. This codes for CASSPPAQIAEKLFF.

This rearrangement joins TRBV18 to TRBJ2-3; 9 nucleotides line up with TRBD1. CDR3 length: 14 amino acids. Germline assignment: CDR1 KGHSH and CDR2 LQKENI. Trimming at V came to 6 bases and at J to 6 bases, leaving 7 bases not matched to a gene. The CDR3 sequence: CASSEGQGQDTQYF. Here the CDR3 DNA reads TGTGCCAGCTCGGAGGGACAGGGCCAGGATACGCAGTATTTT.

This rearrangement joins TRBV2 to TRBJ1-6; D is unresolved. The CDR3 length is 15 residues. Trimming removed 4 bases at V and 6 bases at J, with 13 bases between. The germline CDR1 and CDR2 sequences are SNHLY and FYNNEI. CDR3 amino acids: CASSGGLWGNSPLHF. The CDR3 DNA sequence: TGTGCCAGCAGTGGAGGACTGTGGGGTAATTCACCCCTCCACTTT.